This TCR beta chain was retrieved from a study of blood T cell repertoires in COVID-19. Looking at the study overall: Whether acute or convalescent, the COVID-19 samples came from the United States, Italy and Spain. From T cells, B-cell-depleted T cells, or PBMCs came the material, which was cDNA or gDNA.

Per the original methods: Estimated nucleated cell counts came from reference gene primer amplification. Method: immunoSEQ multiplex PCR; TCRdb's copy keeps in-frame clones and lacks some. V, J and clone size derive from that table, while D and trimming were established from the DNA sequence. This sample has 200,000 to 300,000 clones, with 81% found just once. Germline-derived CDR1 and CDR2 are SNHLY and FYNNEI. With V trimmed by 6 bases and J by 0 bases, 2 bases remained unmatched. The CDR3 is 15 residues long. The sequenced sample consisted of peripheral blood. The chain links TRBV2 to TRBJ2-5; 12 positions agree with TRBD2. This receptor was taken from an elderly woman with acute or convalescent COVID-19. DNA for the CDR3: TGTGCCAGCAGGGGACTAGCGGGCTACCAAGAGACCCAGTACTTC. Its protein product is CASRGLAGYQETQYF. Looking up the rest from reference TRBV2 and TRBJ2-5 gives the full variable domain: EPEVTQTPSHQVTQMGQEVILRCVPISNHLYFYWYRQILGQKVEFLVSFYNNEISEKSEIFDDQFSVERPDGSNFTLKIRSTKLEDSAMYFCASRGLAGYQETQYFGPGTRLLVL.